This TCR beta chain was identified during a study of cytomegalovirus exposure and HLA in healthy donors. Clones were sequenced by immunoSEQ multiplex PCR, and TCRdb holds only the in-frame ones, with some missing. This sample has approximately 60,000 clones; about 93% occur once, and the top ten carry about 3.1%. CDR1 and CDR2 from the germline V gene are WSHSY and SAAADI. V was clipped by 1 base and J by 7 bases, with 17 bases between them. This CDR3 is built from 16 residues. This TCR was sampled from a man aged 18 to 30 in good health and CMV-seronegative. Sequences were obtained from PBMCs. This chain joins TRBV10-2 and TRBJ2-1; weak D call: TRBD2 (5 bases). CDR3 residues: CASSEYGGPSSNEQFF. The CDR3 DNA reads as TGCGCCAGCAGTGAGTATGGTGGTCCTAGCAGTAATGAGCAGTTCTTC.